The present entry profiles one TCR beta chain with its context. These data are taken from a study of blood T cells in healthy people across ages. Germline V CDR1 and CDR2: SQVTM, ANQGSEA. The CDR3 is made up of 14 amino acids. PCR was performed a second time for about 7 to 11 cycles using a sample-barcoded 5' primer and a J-beta primer mix. From the 5' RACE reads, TCRdb called clonotypes with MiXCR, one entry per CDR3 protein. The sample shows about 1.4 million distinct CDR3 sequences, 55% to 75% of them seen only once. The source is a young man in good health. Specimen: blood. The chain recombines TRBV29-1 with TRBJ2-7; maybe TRBD2 (7 bases). The J call is in doubt because the DNA end fits TRBJ2-1 better. The chain's CDR3 is CSVEGWGGSYEQFF. In DNA form, the CDR3 reads TGCAGCGTTGAAGGCTGGGGGGGCTCCTACGAGCAGTTCTTC.